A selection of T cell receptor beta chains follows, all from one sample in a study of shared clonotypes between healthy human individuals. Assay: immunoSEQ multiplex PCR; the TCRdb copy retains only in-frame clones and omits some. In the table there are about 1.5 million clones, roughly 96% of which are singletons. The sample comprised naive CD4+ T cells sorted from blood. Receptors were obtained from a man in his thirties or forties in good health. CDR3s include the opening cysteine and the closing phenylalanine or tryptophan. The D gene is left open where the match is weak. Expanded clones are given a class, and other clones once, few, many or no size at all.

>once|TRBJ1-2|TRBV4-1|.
CASSQEESYRKDYTF
TGCGCCAGCAGCCAAGAGGAAAGTTACAGGAAGGACTACACCTTC
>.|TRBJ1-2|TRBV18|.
CASSPNQGTPNYGYTF
TGTGCCAGCTCACCAAATCAGGGTACACCTAACTATGGCTACACCTTC
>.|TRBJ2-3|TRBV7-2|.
CASSLAQGLDTQYF
TGTGCCAGCAGCTTAGCGCAGGGGTTAGATACGCAGTATTTT
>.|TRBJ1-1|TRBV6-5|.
CASSSAMNTEAFF
TGTGCCAGCAGTTCAGCCATGAACACTGAAGCTTTCTTT
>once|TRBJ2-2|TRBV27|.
CASTGELFF
TGTGCCAGCACCGGGGAGCTGTTTTTT
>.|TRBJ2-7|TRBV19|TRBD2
CASRLAGGNYEQYF
TGTGCCAGCCGGTTAGCGGGAGGAAACTACGAGCAGTACTTC
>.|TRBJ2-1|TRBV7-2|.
CASSLSHNEQFF
TGTGCCAGCAGCTTATCTCACAATGAGCAGTTCTTC
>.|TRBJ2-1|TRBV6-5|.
CASSYPTVDEQFF
TGTGCCAGCAGTTATCCAACAGTCGATGAGCAGTTCTTC
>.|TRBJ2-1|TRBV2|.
CASMQDSSYNEQFF
TGTGCCAGCATGCAGGATAGCTCCTACAATGAGCAGTTCTTC
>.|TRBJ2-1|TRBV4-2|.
CASSVPPAGLNNEQFF
TGTGCCAGCAGCGTCCCCCCAGCGGGCCTTAACAATGAGCAGTTCTTC
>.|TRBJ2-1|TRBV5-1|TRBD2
CASSQGLAGATLSEFF
TGCGCCAGCAGCCAAGGACTAGCGGGAGCCACCCTATCGGAGTTCTTC
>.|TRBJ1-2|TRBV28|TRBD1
CASSSRTGGAHGYTF
TGTGCCAGCAGTTCGAGGACAGGGGGCGCCCATGGCTACACCTTC
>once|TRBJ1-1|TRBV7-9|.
CASAVGLNTEAFF
TGTGCCAGCGCTGTGGGGCTGAACACTGAAGCTTTCTTT
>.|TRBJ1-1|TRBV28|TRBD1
CASSEGTGWGILNTEAFF
TGTGCCAGCAGTGAAGGGACAGGCTGGGGAATTTTGAACACTGAAGCTTTCTTT